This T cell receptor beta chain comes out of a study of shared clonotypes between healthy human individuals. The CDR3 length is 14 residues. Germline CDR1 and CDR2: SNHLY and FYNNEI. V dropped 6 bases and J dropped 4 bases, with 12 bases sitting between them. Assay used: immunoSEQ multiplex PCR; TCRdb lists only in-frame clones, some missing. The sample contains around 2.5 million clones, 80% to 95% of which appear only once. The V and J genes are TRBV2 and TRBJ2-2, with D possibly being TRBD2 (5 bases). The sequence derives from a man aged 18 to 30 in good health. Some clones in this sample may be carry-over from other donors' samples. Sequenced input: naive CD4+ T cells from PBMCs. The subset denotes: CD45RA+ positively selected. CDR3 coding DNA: TGTGCCAGCAGAATTGAGGGATCCACCGGGGAGCTGTTTTTT. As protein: CASRIEGSTGELFF.